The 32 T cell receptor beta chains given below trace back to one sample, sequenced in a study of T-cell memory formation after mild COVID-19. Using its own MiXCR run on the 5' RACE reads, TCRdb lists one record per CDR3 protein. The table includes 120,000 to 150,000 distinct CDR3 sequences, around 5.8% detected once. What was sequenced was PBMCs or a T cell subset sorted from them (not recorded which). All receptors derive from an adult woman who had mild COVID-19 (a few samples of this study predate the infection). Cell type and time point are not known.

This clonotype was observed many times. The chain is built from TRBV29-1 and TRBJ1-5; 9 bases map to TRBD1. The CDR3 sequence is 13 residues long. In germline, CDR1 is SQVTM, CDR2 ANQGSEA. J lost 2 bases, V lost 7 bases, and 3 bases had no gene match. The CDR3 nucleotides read TGCAGCGGGGGACAGGGCGGCAATCAGCCCCAGCATTTT. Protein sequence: CSGGQGGNQPQHF.

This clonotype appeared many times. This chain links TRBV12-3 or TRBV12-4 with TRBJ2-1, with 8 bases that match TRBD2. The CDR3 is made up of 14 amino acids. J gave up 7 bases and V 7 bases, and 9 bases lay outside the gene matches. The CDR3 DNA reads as TGTGCCAGCACTCTCGGGGGGGAAGAGAATGAGCAGTTCTTC. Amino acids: CASTLGGEENEQFF.

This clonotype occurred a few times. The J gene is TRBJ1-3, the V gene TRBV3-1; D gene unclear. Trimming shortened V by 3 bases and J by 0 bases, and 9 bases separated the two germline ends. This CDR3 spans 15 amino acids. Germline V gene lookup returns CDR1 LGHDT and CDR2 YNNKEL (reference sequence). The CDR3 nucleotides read TGTGCCAGCAGCCAGATCCGAGCCTCTGGAAACACCATATATTTT. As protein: CASSQIRASGNTIYF.

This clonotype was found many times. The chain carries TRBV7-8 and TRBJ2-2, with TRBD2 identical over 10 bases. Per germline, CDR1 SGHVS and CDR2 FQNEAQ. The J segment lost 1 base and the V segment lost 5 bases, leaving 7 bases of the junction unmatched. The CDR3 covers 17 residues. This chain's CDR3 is CASSPSLAGENTGELFF. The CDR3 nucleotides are TGTGCCAGCAGCCCTTCCCTAGCGGGGGAGAACACCGGGGAGCTGTTTTTT.

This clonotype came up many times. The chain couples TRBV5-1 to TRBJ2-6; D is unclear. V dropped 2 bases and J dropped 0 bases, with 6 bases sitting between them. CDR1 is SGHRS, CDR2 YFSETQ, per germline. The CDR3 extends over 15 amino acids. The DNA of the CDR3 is TGCGCCAGCAGCTTTCAGTTCTCTGGGGCCAACGTCCTGACTTTC. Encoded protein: CASSFQFSGANVLTF.

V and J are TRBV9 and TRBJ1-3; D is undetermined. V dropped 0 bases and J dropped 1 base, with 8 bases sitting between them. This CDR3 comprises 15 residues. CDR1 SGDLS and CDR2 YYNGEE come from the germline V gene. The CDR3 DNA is TGTGCCAGCAGCGTAGGGGCCGGTTCTGGAAACACCATATATTTT. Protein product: CASSVGAGSGNTIYF.

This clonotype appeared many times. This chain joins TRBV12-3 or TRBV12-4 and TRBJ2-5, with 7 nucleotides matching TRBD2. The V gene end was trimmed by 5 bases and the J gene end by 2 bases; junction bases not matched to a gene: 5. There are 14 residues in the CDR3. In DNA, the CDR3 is TGTGCCAGCAGTAACGGGGGGAAGCAAGAGACCCAGTACTTC. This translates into CASSNGGKQETQYF.

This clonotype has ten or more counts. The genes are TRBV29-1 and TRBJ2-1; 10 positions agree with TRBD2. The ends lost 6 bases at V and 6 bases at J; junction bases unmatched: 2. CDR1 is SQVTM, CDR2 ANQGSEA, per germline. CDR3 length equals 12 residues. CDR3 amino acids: CSVWTSGNEQFF. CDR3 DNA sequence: TGCAGCGTGTGGACTAGCGGCAATGAGCAGTTCTTC.

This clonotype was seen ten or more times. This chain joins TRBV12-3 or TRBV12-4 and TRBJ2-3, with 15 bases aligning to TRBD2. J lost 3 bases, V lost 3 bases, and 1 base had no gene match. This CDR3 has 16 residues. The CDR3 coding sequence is TGTGCCAGCAGTTTCGGGACTAGCGGGGGGACAGATACGCAGTATTTT. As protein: CASSFGTSGGTDTQYF.

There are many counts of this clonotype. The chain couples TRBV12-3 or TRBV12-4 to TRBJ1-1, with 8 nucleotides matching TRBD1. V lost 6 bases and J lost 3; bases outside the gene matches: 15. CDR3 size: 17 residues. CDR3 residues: CASSHTGTGSGYTEAFF. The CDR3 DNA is TGTGCCAGCAGCCATACCGGGACAGGCAGCGGCTACACTGAAGCTTTCTTT.

CDR3 sequence (DNA): TGCGCCAGCAGCCGGACTAGCAGCACCGGGGAGCTGTTTTTT. It encodes CASSRTSSTGELFF. J is TRBJ2-2 and V is TRBV5-1; 8 bases are shared with TRBD2. CDR3 size: 14 residues. J lost 4 bases, V lost 4 bases, and 3 bases had no gene match. Germline V lookup: CDR1 SGHRS, CDR2 YFSETQ.

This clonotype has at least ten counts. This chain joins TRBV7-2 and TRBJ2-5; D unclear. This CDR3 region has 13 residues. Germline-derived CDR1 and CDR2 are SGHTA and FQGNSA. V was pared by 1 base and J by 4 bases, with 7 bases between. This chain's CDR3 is CASSLVRSETQYF. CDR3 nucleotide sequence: TGTGCCAGCAGCTTAGTCCGGTCAGAGACCCAGTACTTC.

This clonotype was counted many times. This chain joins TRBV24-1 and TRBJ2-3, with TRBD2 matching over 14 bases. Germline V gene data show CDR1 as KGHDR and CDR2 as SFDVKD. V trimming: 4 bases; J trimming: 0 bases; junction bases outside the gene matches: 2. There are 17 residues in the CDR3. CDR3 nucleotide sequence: TGTGCCACCAGTGAACGGACTAGCGGGAGGAGCACAGATACGCAGTATTTT. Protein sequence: CATSERTSGRSTDTQYF.

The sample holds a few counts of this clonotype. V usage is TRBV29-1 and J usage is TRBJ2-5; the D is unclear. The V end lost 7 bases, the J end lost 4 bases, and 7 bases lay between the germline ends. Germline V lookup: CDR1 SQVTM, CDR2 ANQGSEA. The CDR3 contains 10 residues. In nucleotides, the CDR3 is TGCAGCGCGAAGGGAGAGACCCAGTACTTC. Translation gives CSAKGETQYF.

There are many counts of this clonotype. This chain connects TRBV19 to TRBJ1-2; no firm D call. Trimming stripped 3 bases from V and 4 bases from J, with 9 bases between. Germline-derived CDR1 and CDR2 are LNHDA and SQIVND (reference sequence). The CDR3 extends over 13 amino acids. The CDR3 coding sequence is TGTGCCAGTAGTATTTTCGGCAGCTATGGCTACACCTTC. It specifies CASSIFGSYGYTF.

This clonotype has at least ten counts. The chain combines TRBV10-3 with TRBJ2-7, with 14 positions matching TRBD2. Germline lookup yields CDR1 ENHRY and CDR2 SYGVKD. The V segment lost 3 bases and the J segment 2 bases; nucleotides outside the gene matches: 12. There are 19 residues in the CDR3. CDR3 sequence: CAISDRRTSGRRGTYEQYF. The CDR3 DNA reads TGTGCCATCAGTGATCGACGGACTAGCGGGAGGCGGGGGACCTACGAGCAGTACTTC.

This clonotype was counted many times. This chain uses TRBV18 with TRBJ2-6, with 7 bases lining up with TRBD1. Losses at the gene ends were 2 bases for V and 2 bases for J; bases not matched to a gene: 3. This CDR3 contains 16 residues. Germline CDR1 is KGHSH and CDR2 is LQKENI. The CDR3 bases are TGTGCCAGCTCACCAACCGGGACAGCTGGGGCCAACGTCCTGACTTTC. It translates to CASSPTGTAGANVLTF.

The CDR3 loop is CASSIDRASTDTQYF. CDR3 DNA: TGTGCCAGCAGCATCGACAGGGCAAGCACAGATACGCAGTATTTT. The rearrangement uses TRBV5-8 and TRBJ2-3, with TRBD1 identical over 7 bases. CDR3 size: 15 residues. From germline, CDR1 is SGHTS and CDR2 YDEGEE. Trimming at V came to 4 bases and at J to 0 bases, leaving 5 bases not matched to a gene. The full variable domain, its missing parts supplied by reference TRBV5-8 and TRBJ2-3, is EAGVTQSPTHLIKTRGQQATLRCSPISGHTSVYWYQQALGLGLQFLLWYDEGEERNRGNFPPRFSGRQFPNYSSELNVNALELEDSALYLCASSIDRASTDTQYFGPGTRLTVL.

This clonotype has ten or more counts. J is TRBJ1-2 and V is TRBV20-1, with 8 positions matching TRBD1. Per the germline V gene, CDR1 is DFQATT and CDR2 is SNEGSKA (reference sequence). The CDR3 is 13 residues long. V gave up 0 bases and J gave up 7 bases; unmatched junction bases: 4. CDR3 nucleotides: TGCAGTGCTAGAGAGGACAGGGCAAGTGGCTACACCTTC. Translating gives CSAREDRASGYTF.

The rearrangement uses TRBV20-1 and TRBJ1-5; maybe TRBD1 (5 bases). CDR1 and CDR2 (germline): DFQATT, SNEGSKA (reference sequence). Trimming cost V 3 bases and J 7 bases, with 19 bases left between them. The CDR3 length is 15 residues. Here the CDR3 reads CSASERQSLTQPQHF. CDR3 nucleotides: TGCAGTGCTAGCGAACGACAGAGCCTAACGCAGCCCCAGCATTTT.

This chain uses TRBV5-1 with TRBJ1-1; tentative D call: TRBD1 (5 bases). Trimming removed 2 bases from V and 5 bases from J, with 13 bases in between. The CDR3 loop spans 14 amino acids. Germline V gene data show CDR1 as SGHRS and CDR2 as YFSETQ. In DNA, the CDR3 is TGCGCCAGCAGCTTTCGGTCGGCAGGGACTGAAGCTTTCTTT. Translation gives CASSFRSAGTEAFF.

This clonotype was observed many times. The CDR3: CASSLGGPPNEQFF. The CDR3 DNA follows: TGTGCCAGCAGCTTAGGGGGCCCACCCAATGAGCAGTTCTTC. V gene TRBV7-3 combines with J gene TRBJ2-1, with D possibly TRBD1 on 6 matching bases. V gave up 2 bases and J gave up 6 bases, with 11 bases separating them. Germline CDR1 SGHTA, CDR2 FQGTGA. The CDR3 loop spans 14 amino acids. Filled out from reference TRBV7-3 and TRBJ2-1, the complete variable domain reads GAGVSQTPSNKVTEKGKYVELRCDPISGHTALYWYRQSLGQGPEFLIYFQGTGAADDSGLPNDRFFAVRPEGSVSTLKIQRTERGDSAVYLCASSLGGPPNEQFFGPGTRLTVL.

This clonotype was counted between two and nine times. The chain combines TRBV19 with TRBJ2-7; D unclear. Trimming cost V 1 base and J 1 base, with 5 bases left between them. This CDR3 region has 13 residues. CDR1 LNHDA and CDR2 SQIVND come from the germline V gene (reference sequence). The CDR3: CASSIGQSYEQYF. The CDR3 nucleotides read TGTGCCAGTAGTATAGGCCAGTCCTACGAGCAGTACTTC.

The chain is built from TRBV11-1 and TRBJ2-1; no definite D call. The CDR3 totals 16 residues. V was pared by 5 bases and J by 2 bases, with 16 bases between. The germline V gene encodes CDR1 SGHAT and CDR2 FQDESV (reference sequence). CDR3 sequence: CASSPKKGYPYNEQFF. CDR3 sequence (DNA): TGTGCCAGCAGCCCTAAAAAGGGATACCCCTACAATGAGCAGTTCTTC.

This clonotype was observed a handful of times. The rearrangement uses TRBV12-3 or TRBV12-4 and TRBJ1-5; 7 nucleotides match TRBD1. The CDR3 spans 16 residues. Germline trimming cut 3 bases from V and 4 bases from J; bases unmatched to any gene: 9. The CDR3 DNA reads TGTGCCAGCAGTTTTAGAGGAGGGACAGTAAATCAGCCCCAGCATTTT. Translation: CASSFRGGTVNQPQHF.

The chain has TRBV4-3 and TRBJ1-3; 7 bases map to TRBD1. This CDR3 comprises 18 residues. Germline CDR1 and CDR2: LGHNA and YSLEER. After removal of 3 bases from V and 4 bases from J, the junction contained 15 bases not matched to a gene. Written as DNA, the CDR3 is TGCGCCAGCAGCCACCATATGGACAGGAGGGATTTGGGAAACACCATATATTTT. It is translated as CASSHHMDRRDLGNTIYF.

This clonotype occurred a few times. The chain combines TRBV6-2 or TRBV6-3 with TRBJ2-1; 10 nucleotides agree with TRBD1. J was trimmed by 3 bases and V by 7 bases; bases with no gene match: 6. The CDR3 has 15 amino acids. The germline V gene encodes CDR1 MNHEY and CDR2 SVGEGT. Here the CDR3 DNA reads TGTGCCAGCACGAGGACAGGGGGGTTCTACAATGAGCAGTTCTTC. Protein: CASTRTGGFYNEQFF.

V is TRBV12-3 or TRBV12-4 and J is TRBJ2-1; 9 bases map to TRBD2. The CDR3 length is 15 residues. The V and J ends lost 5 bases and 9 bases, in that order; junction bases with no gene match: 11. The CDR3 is CASSLRTSVGIEQFF. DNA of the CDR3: TGTGCCAGCAGTCTCCGGACTAGCGTGGGGATTGAGCAGTTCTTC.

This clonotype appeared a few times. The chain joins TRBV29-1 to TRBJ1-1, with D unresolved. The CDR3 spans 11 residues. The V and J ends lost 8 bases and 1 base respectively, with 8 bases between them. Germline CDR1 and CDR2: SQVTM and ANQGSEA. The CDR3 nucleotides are TGCAGCTCGATCGGGAACACTGAAGCTTTCTTT. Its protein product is CSSIGNTEAFF.

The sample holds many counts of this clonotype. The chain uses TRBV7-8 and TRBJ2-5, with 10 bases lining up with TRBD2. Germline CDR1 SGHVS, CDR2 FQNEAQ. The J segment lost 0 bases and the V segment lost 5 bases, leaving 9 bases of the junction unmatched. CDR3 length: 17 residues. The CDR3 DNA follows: TGTGCCAGCAGCCCGAGGACTAGCGGTACTTACCAAGAGACCCAGTACTTC. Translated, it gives CASSPRTSGTYQETQYF. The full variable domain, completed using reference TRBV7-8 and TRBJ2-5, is GAGVSQSPRYKVAKRGQDVALRCDPISGHVSLFWYQQALGQGPEFLTYFQNEAQLDKSGLPSDRFFAERPEGSVSTLKIQRTQQEDSAVYLCASSPRTSGTYQETQYFGPGTRLLVL.

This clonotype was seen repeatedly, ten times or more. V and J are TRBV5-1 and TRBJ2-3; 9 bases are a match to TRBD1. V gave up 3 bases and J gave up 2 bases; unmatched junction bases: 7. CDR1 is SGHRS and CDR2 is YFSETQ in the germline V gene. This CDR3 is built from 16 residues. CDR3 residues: CASSSGTGLHTDTQYF. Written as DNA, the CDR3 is TGCGCCAGCAGCTCCGGGACAGGGTTACACACAGATACGCAGTATTTT.

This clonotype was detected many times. CDR3 protein: CSATQGSGPLQLNYGYTF. CDR3 bases: TGCAGTGCCACACAAGGGTCGGGACCTTTGCAATTAAACTATGGCTACACCTTC. This chain joins TRBV20-1 and TRBJ1-2, with D perhaps matching TRBD1 (5 bases). The CDR3 spans 18 residues. From germline, CDR1 is DFQATT and CDR2 SNEGSKA (reference sequence). V was shortened by 6 bases and J by 2 bases, with 28 bases between the two germline ends.